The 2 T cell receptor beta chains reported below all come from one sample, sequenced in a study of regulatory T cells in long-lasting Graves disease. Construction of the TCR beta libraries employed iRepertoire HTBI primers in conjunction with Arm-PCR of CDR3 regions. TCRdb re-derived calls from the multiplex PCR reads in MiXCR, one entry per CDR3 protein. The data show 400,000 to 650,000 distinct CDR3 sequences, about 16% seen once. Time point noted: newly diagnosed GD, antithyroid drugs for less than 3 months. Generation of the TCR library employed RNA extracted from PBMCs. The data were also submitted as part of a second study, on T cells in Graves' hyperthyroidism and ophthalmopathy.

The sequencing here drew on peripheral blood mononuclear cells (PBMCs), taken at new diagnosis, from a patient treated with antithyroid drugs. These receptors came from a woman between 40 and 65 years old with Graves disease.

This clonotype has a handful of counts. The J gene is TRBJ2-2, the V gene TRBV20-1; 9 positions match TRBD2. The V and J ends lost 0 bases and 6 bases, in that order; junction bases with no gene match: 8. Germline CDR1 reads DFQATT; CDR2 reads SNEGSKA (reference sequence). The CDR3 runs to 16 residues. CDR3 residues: CSARDLRRGGSGELFF. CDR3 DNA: TGCAGTGCTAGAGATCTCAGGCGGGGGGGTTCCGGGGAGCTGTTTTTT.

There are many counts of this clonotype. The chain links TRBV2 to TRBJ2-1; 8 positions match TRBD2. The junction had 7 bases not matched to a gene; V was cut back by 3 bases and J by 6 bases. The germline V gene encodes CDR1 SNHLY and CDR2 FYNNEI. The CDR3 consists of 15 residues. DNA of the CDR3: TGTGCCAGCAGTGATCCGGGACTAGGATCCAATGAGCAGTTCTTC. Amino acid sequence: CASSDPGLGSNEQFF. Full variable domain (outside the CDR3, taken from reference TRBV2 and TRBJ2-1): EPEVTQTPSHQVTQMGQEVILRCVPISNHLYFYWYRQILGQKVEFLVSFYNNEISEKSEIFDDQFSVERPDGSNFTLKIRSTKLEDSAMYFCASSDPGLGSNEQFFGPGTRLTVL.